These 10 T cell receptor beta chains were all obtained from the same sample, sequenced in a study of read filtering for tumor transcriptome and immune sequencing (dated by TCRdb to the early 2020s). TCRdb names Illumina HiSeq 4000 as the instrument used. TCR libraries were built from 400 to 450 ng RNA with the Immunoverse kit, using molecular barcoded adaptors covering alpha/delta and beta/gamma chains. Through fastp at Q25 and MiXCR, TCRdb rebuilt clones from the public reads, retaining in-frame beta chains. A single entry per CDR3 protein holds the most common genes and DNA from its merged rows. The sample yields 20,000 to 30,000 distinct CDR3 sequences; less than 25% were counted once. 47% of the sample lies in the top ten. The sample taken for sequencing was a population of CD138-negative cells sorted from bone marrow. Per the publication, the cell subset or site label means: bone marrow mononuclear cells depleted of CD138+ plasma/myeloma cells by negative magnetic selection. Source of these receptors: a donor over 35 with multiple myeloma.

This clonotype has at least ten counts. V and J are TRBV10-3 and TRBJ1-1; no reliable D call. The V gene lost 2 bases and the J gene lost 1 base, with 2 bases spanning the gap. The CDR3 has 12 amino acids. The germline gives CDR1 ENHRY, CDR2 SYGVKD. The CDR3 DNA reads TGTGCCATCAGTGAGCAGAACACTGAAGCTTTCTTT. Its protein product is CAISEQNTEAFF.

V gene TRBV20-1 combines with J gene TRBJ2-3; 8 nucleotides agree with TRBD2. This CDR3 has 15 residues. Germline V CDR1 and CDR2: DFQATT, SNEGSKA (reference sequence). The junction had 10 bases not matched to a gene; V was cut back by 5 bases and J by 3 bases. The CDR3 nucleotides read TGCAGTGCTGGAAAGGCGGGGGGAGGGACAGATACGCAGTATTTT. Translation gives CSAGKAGGGTDTQYF.

This clonotype has at least ten counts. The chain is built from TRBV12-3 or TRBV12-4 and TRBJ2-1; 12 positions match TRBD1. Losses at the gene ends were 8 bases for V and 7 bases for J; bases not matched to a gene: 12. This CDR3 contains 16 residues. The CDR3 sequence is CASAQRGGQGANEQFF. CDR3 sequence (DNA): TGTGCCAGCGCCCAGCGAGGGGGACAGGGGGCGAATGAGCAGTTCTTC.

Concerning this clonotype itself: Being one base from a much bigger clone, this may be a read error. The chain uses TRBV6-2 or TRBV6-3 and TRBJ2-1; D ambiguous. Per germline, CDR1 MNHEY and CDR2 SVGEGT. Trimming left V 6 bases short and J 9 bases short, with 18 bases between. The CDR3 is 14 amino acids. CDR3 nucleotide sequence: TGTGCCAGCAGGCTCAAGGCCGTGGGGTGTGAGCAGTTCTTC. This gives the protein CASRLKAVGCEQFF.

This clonotype was seen many times. The rearrangement links TRBV10-2 to TRBJ1-1; D not resolved. In germline, CDR1 is WSHSY, CDR2 SAAADI. V lost 7 bases and J lost 1, with 10 bases in between. The CDR3 length is 13 residues. The CDR3 DNA reads as TGCGCCAGCATCCAGTCAGGGAACACTGAAGCTTTCTTT. This encodes CASIQSGNTEAFF.

Details on this clonotype: A junction end diverges from the germline sequence, so it may reflect a read error. The V call is TRBV11-1, the J call TRBJ1-1, with 11 bases matching TRBD1. This CDR3 is 18 amino acids long. From germline, CDR1 is SGHAT and CDR2 FQDESV (reference sequence). Here the CDR3 reads CASNLVLRTGGSGTEAFF. CDR3 in DNA: TGTGCCAGCAACTTAGTGCTCCGGACAGGGGGCTCGGGCACTGAAGCTTTCTTT.

This clonotype was seen many times. The chain is built from TRBV6-1 and TRBJ1-1; 8 nucleotides match TRBD1. The junction had 5 bases not matched to a gene; V was cut back by 3 bases and J by 5 bases. CDR1 and CDR2 (germline): MNHNS, SASEGT. CDR3 length equals 14 residues. The CDR3 DNA reads as TGTGCCAGCAGTGACCAGGGGGCAGGAACTGAAGCTTTCTTT. Translation: CASSDQGAGTEAFF.

The sample holds many counts of this clonotype. The CDR3 sequence is CATSDFRGSSYNEQFF. CDR3 bases: TGTGCCACCAGTGATTTCAGGGGGAGCTCCTACAATGAGCAGTTCTTC. The chain joins TRBV24-1 to TRBJ2-1; 7 bases are shared with TRBD1. CDR1 and CDR2 from the germline V gene are KGHDR and SFDVKD. The V segment lost 1 base and the J segment 0 bases; nucleotides outside the gene matches: 2. The CDR3 covers 16 residues.

The J gene is TRBJ1-5, the V gene TRBV28; D may be TRBD1 (5 bases). Germline lookup yields CDR1 MDHEN and CDR2 SYDVKM. Trimming removed 5 bases at V and 3 bases at J, with 14 bases between. The CDR3 is 15 residues long. The chain's CDR3 is CASSPTDSFNQPQHF. CDR3 in DNA: TGTGCCAGCAGTCCTACCGACAGTTTCAATCAGCCCCAGCATTTT.

This clonotype was recorded only once. This chain connects TRBV11-2 to TRBJ2-5, with a weak D call TRBD2 (5 bases). The CDR3 sequence is 15 residues long. The V end lost 1 base, the J end lost 7 bases, and 16 bases lay between the germline ends. CDR1 and CDR2 from the germline V gene are SGHAT and FQNNGV. As DNA, the CDR3 is TGTGCCAGCAGCTTAGGAACAAGGCGGGCGGGGACCCAGTACTTC. Amino acid sequence: CASSLGTRRAGTQYF.